What follows are 28 T cell receptor beta chains derived from one specimen sequenced in a study of CD8+CD57+ T cells in acquired aplastic anemia. The use of genomic DNA as template underpinned the TCR beta VDJ and CDR3 profiling. TCRdb ran MiXCR on the reads and lists one entry per CDR3 protein. The sample holds 150,000 to 160,000 distinct CDR3 sequences; roughly 54% are singletons and the top ten take less than 15%. Individuals selected for sequencing had exhibited CD8+CD57+ cell expansion on flow cytometry. Sample: sorted CD4+, CD8+, or CD8+CD57+ T cells (not recorded which) from PBMCs. The receptor source for this set is a human donor with aplastic anemia.

The chain is built from TRBV6-2 or TRBV6-3 and TRBJ2-7; the D call may be TRBD1 or TRBD2 (5 bases each). The germline gives CDR1 MNHEY, CDR2 SVGEGT. The ends were cut back, 2 bases at V and 9 bases at J, with 32 bases in the middle. The CDR3 extends over 19 amino acids. The CDR3 DNA reads as TGTGCCAGCAGTTACCCGGAGGTGTTCGTCCAGGGCGACCGACCCGCGCAGTACTTC. It is translated as CASSYPEVFVQGDRPAQYF.

This CDR3 reads CASSHGYGGYTF. For the CDR3, the DNA is TGTGCCAGCAGCCACGGTTACGGTGGCTACACCTTC. The chain joins TRBV14 to TRBJ1-2; no reliable D call. V gave up 3 bases and J gave up 7 bases, with 9 bases separating them. Germline values: CDR1 SGHDN, CDR2 FVKESK. The CDR3 is 12 amino acids.

The rearrangement joins TRBV7-2 to TRBJ1-1, with TRBD1 identical over 7 bases. V lost 7 bases and J lost 1; bases outside the gene matches: 6. CDR1 is SGHTA and CDR2 is FQGNSA in the germline V gene. The CDR3 is made up of 14 amino acids. CDR3 sequence (DNA): TGTGCCAGCATTAGGGGGCCGGGGAACACTGAAGCTTTCTTT. Protein product: CASIRGPGNTEAFF.

The CDR3 spells CAISELSSNTEAFF. The DNA for the CDR3 is TGTGCCATCAGTGAGTTGAGTTCGAACACTGAAGCTTTCTTT. This chain links TRBV10-3 with TRBJ1-1; D is unclear. V shed 1 base and J shed 1 base, with 7 bases lying between them. Germline lookup yields CDR1 ENHRY and CDR2 SYGVKD. The CDR3 sequence is 14 residues long.

Points on this clonotype: Just one base apart from a much larger clone, this may be a read error. The chain carries TRBV7-9 and TRBJ2-7; 10 bases line up with TRBD1. Trimming at V came to 8 bases and at J to 5 bases, leaving 12 bases not matched to a gene. This CDR3 has 15 residues. CDR1 and CDR2 (germline): SEHNR, FQNEAQ (reference sequence). This CDR3 is CASGQPGQGSHEQYF. The CDR3 DNA follows: TGTGCCAGCGGCCAACCGGGACAGGGGAGCCACGAGCAGTACTTC.

The rearrangement links TRBV24-1 to TRBJ2-7, with TRBD2 identical over 7 bases. The germline V gene encodes CDR1 KGHDR and CDR2 SFDVKD. V lost 2 bases to trimming and J lost 7 bases; unmatched junction nucleotides: 10. This CDR3 is built from 15 residues. CDR3 DNA: TGTGCCACCAGTGATTCTTCCAGGGACTACAGAGAGCAGTACTTC. Translation: CATSDSSRDYREQYF.

This clonotype occurred many times. The V gene is TRBV13, the J gene TRBJ2-7; D is perhaps TRBD2 (6 bases). The germline V gene has CDR1 PRHDT and CDR2 FYEKMQ (reference sequence). Trimming pared 2 bases from V and 3 bases from J, leaving 11 bases between. CDR3 length: 14 amino acids. The CDR3 sequence is CASSLTGVHYEQYF. CDR3 in DNA: TGTGCCAGCAGCTTAACGGGGGTGCACTACGAGCAGTACTTC.

The chain joins TRBV11-2 to TRBJ1-1; no definite D call. CDR3 size: 13 residues. Germline V gene sequence: CDR1 SGHAT, CDR2 FQNNGV. V gave up 3 bases and J gave up 0 bases, with 5 bases separating them. This CDR3 is CASSLHLNTEAFF. The DNA of the CDR3 is TGTGCCAGCAGCTTGCACCTGAACACTGAAGCTTTCTTT.

Here the CDR3 reads CASSLAGGNSYNEQFF. The CDR3 DNA reads TGTGCCAGCAGCTTAGCGGGGGGCAACTCCTACAATGAGCAGTTCTTC. The chain joins TRBV7-8 to TRBJ2-1; D possibly uses TRBD1 or TRBD2 (6 bases each). V was clipped by 0 bases and J by 0 bases, with 9 bases between them. The CDR3 is 16 amino acids. Germline CDR1 and CDR2: SGHVS and FQNEAQ. The entire variable domain, with the rest obtained from reference TRBV7-8 and TRBJ2-1, is as follows: GAGVSQSPRYKVAKRGQDVALRCDPISGHVSLFWYQQALGQGPEFLTYFQNEAQLDKSGLPSDRFFAERPEGSVSTLKIQRTQQEDSAVYLCASSLAGGNSYNEQFFGPGTRLTVL.

A word on this clonotype: One end of the junction does not line up with germline, which may come from a read error. The CDR3 region is CAGSLGFGSADEQYF. CDR3 nucleotides: TGCGCCGGCAGCTTGGGTTTTGGCTCAGCCGACGAGCAGTACTTC. The chain couples TRBV5-1 to TRBJ2-7; D gene uncertain. Germline values: CDR1 SGHRS, CDR2 YFSETQ. The CDR3 is made up of 15 amino acids.

The chain employs TRBV10-3 and TRBJ2-5; 7 bases are a match to TRBD2. The germline V gene has CDR1 ENHRY and CDR2 SYGVKD. J was trimmed by 5 bases and V by 7 bases; bases with no gene match: 10. CDR3 length equals 14 residues. CDR3 loop: CAIKAWAGGETQYF. CDR3 bases: TGTGCCATCAAAGCGTGGGCCGGGGGGGAGACCCAGTACTTC.

The J gene is TRBJ2-6, the V gene TRBV19; no clear D gene. CDR1 and CDR2 (germline): LNHDA, SQIVND (reference sequence). This CDR3 has 15 amino acids. Trimming pared 5 bases from V and 4 bases from J, leaving 12 bases between. The CDR3 sequence: CASSPVGSGANVLTF. CDR3 DNA sequence: TGTGCCAGTAGTCCGGTGGGGTCAGGGGCCAACGTCCTGACTTTC.

This chain joins TRBV7-8 and TRBJ1-4; D unresolved. Germline loops: CDR1 SGHVS, CDR2 FQNEAQ. Trimming removed 1 base from V and 7 bases from J, with 7 bases in between. The CDR3 is 13 residues long. The CDR3 here is CASSLGTSEKLFF. The CDR3 DNA reads as TGTGCCAGCAGCTTAGGTACGAGTGAAAAACTGTTTTTT.

At least ten counts were recorded for this clonotype. The chain carries TRBV6-1 and TRBJ2-7; TRBD1 matches 8 bases. After removal of 7 bases from V and 7 bases from J, the junction contained 12 bases not matched to a gene. Germline CDR1 MNHNS, CDR2 SASEGT. The CDR3 totals 14 residues. This CDR3 reads CASNPRTGTGEQYF. As DNA, the CDR3 is TGTGCCAGCAACCCGAGGACAGGGACGGGGGAGCAGTACTTC.

The gene calls are TRBV4-2 and TRBJ2-3; 7 bases are shared with TRBD1. CDR3 length: 16 amino acids. Germline assignment: CDR1 LGHNA and CDR2 YNFKEQ. J gave up 2 bases and V 4 bases, and 9 bases lay outside the gene matches. In nucleotides, the CDR3 is TGTGCCAGCAGCCCGACAGGGCGAAGGTACACAGATACGCAGTATTTT. Its translation is CASSPTGRRYTDTQYF.

This clonotype was counted a few times. The chain couples TRBV4-1 to TRBJ2-6, with no clear D. The CDR3 is made up of 16 amino acids. The germline CDR1 and CDR2 sequences are MGHRA and YSYEKL. Trimming stripped 0 bases from V and 3 bases from J, with 9 bases between. The CDR3 spells CASSQDDLSGANVLTF. The CDR3 DNA reads TGCGCCAGCAGCCAAGACGATCTAAGTGGGGCCAACGTCCTGACTTTC.

CDR3 bases: TGTGCCAGCAGTTACTTAGCATACTTC. Its translation: CASSYLAYF. This chain uses TRBV9 with TRBJ2-5, with no clear D. The germline gives CDR1 SGDLS, CDR2 YYNGEE. This CDR3 has 9 amino acids. Trimming left V 5 bases short and J 14 bases short, with 10 bases between.

This clonotype showed up just a few times. The chain employs TRBV7-9 and TRBJ1-2; 8 bases are shared with TRBD1. There are 13 residues in the CDR3. V was clipped by 5 bases and J by 4 bases; unmatched bases: 3. CDR1 and CDR2 (germline): SEHNR, FQNEAQ (reference sequence). The CDR3 protein is CASSETGGYGYTF. CDR3 bases: TGTGCCAGCAGCGAAACAGGGGGCTATGGCTACACCTTC. Full variable domain (remainder filled in from reference TRBV7-9 and TRBJ1-2): DTGVSQNPRHKITKRGQNVTFRCDPISEHNRLYWYRQTLGQGPEFLTYFQNEAQLEKSRLLSDRFSAERPKGSFSTLEIQRTEQGDSAMYLCASSETGGYGYTFGSGTRLTVV.

For this clonotype: A much bigger clone sits one base away, suggesting this may be a read error. This chain joins TRBV7-6 and TRBJ2-7; TRBD2 might be the D (5 bases). CDR3 length equals 16 residues. Germline V gene data show CDR1 as SGHVS and CDR2 as FNYEAQ. CDR3 amino acids: CTSSRNPGSLSYEQYF. The CDR3 nucleotides are TGTACCAGCAGCCGGAATCCGGGGAGCCTCTCCTACGAGCAGTACTTC.

This clonotype was detected a few times. The V call is TRBV20-1, the J call TRBJ2-5; 7 bases line up with TRBD1. After removal of 6 bases from V and 5 bases from J, the junction contained 6 bases not matched to a gene. The CDR3 extends over 12 amino acids. Germline values: CDR1 DFQATT, CDR2 SNEGSKA (reference sequence). The CDR3 region is CSAPTGRETQYF. CDR3 DNA sequence: TGCAGTGCGCCGACAGGGCGGGAGACCCAGTACTTC.

The genes are TRBV7-9 and TRBJ1-1; D possibly corresponds to TRBD1 (6 bases). Germline CDR1 is SEHNR and CDR2 is FQNEAQ (reference sequence). This CDR3 has 11 amino acids. The V end was cut by 5 bases, the J end by 10 bases, with 11 bases between. The CDR3, as DNA: TGTGCCAGCAGCCCGACAGGCGGAGCTTTCTTT. This translates into CASSPTGGAFF.

The J gene is TRBJ1-2, the V gene TRBV29-1, with D maybe TRBD1 (5 bases). V was cut by 1 base and J by 8 bases, with 23 bases left in between. There are 16 residues in the CDR3. CDR1 is SQVTM, CDR2 ANQGSEA, per germline. This CDR3 reads CSVEGSQGTIGNGYTF. CDR3 DNA sequence: TGCAGCGTTGAAGGGTCGCAGGGAACGATCGGCAACGGCTACACCTTC.

Many counts were recorded for this clonotype. The chain has TRBV12-3 or TRBV12-4 and TRBJ2-3; a weak D match, TRBD2 (5 bases). V dropped 3 bases and J dropped 9 bases, with 10 bases sitting between them. There are 12 residues in the CDR3. CDR3 region: CASSLAGMTQYF. The CDR3 coding sequence is TGTGCCAGCAGTTTGGCGGGTATGACGCAGTATTTT.

V is TRBV15 and J is TRBJ2-7; 8 bases fit TRBD1. From germline, CDR1 is LNHNV and CDR2 YYDKDF (reference sequence). The junction had 12 bases not matched to a gene; V was cut back by 8 bases and J by 3 bases. The CDR3 sequence is 15 residues long. The CDR3 coding sequence is TGTGCCACCGCTAGACAGGGGTTCTGGATCTACGAGCAGTACTTC. This gives the protein CATARQGFWIYEQYF.

The chain has TRBV5-1 and TRBJ2-5, with 13 bases identical to TRBD2. The germline V gene has CDR1 SGHRS and CDR2 YFSETQ. V was clipped by 4 bases and J by 2 bases; unmatched bases: 2. The CDR3 length is 15 residues. The CDR3 is CASSTGLAGQETQYF. The CDR3 DNA reads TGCGCCAGCAGCACGGGACTAGCGGGGCAAGAGACCCAGTACTTC. The full variable domain, with the rest looked up from reference TRBV5-1 and TRBJ2-5, is KAGVTQTPRYLIKTRGQQVTLSCSPISGHRSVSWYQQTPGQGLQFLFEYFSETQRNKGNFPGRFSGRQFSNSRSEMNVSTLELGDSALYLCASSTGLAGQETQYFGPGTRLLVL.

This clonotype was seen a few times. This rearrangement joins TRBV7-6 to TRBJ2-7, with a tentative D call TRBD2 (6 bases). V was pared by 5 bases and J by 3 bases, with 11 bases between. Looked up from germline, CDR1 is SGHVS and CDR2 is FNYEAQ. The CDR3 is 13 residues long. The CDR3: CASSVSGYYEQYF. The CDR3 coding sequence is TGTGCCAGCAGCGTTAGCGGTTACTACGAGCAGTACTTC.

The chain recombines TRBV24-1 with TRBJ1-2, with a tentative D call TRBD1 (6 bases). The CDR3 runs to 14 residues. The germline CDR1 and CDR2 sequences are KGHDR and SFDVKD. Trimming took off 1 base at V and 8 bases at J, with 13 bases between the two ends. CDR3 sequence: CATSDFAGVGGYTF. The CDR3 nucleotides read TGTGCCACCAGTGATTTTGCAGGGGTCGGAGGCTACACCTTC.

The rearrangement links TRBV6-1 to TRBJ2-1, with 7 nucleotides matching TRBD2. This CDR3 is built from 13 residues. Germline V gives CDR1 MNHNS, CDR2 SASEGT. J lost 11 bases, V lost 0 bases, and 4 bases had no gene match. CDR3 sequence (DNA): TGTGCCAGCAGTGAAGCGGGGGGGGAGAAGCAGTTCTTC. Translation gives CASSEAGGEKQFF.